This T cell receptor (beta chain) was observed in a study of blood T cell repertoires in COVID-19. Whole-study context: Collection of acute and convalescent COVID-19 samples took place in the United States, Italy and Spain.

Only in-frame clones appear in the TCRdb table, and some are missing; sequencing was by immunoSEQ multiplex PCR. Here the sample spans 400,000 to 450,000 clones, about 88% being singletons. The germline V and J ends were trimmed by 6 bases and 6 bases, with 18 bases remaining between them. Germline values: CDR1 SGDLS, CDR2 YYNGEE. This CDR3 has 15 amino acids. V is TRBV9 and J is TRBJ2-2, with unresolved D. The sequence was collected from a middle-aged woman with COVID-19, enrolled during active disease. Sequenced: peripheral blood. CDR3 sequence reads: CASTPDMPLPGELFF. In DNA, the CDR3 is TGTGCCAGCACCCCTGACATGCCCCTCCCCGGGGAGCTGTTTTTT. The full variable domain, completed using reference TRBV9 and TRBJ2-2, is DSGVTQTPKHLITATGQRVTLRCSPRSGDLSVYWYQQSLDQGLQFLIQYYNGEERAKGNILERFSAQQFPDLHSELNLSSLELGDSALYFCASTPDMPLPGELFFGEGSRLTVL.